Sequencing of this TCR beta chain was carried out in a study of control samples from healthy donors and cancer patients. Some clones are missing from TCRdb's copy, which holds only in-frame ones; the method was immunoSEQ multiplex PCR. In the table there are roughly 150,000 clones, 88% of which are singletons. The CDR3 has 14 residues. The ends were cut back, 1 base at V and 2 bases at J, with 6 bases in the middle. Germline loops: CDR1 MNHNS, CDR2 SASEGT. This TCR was recovered from a man younger than 35 in good health. J is TRBJ1-3 and V is TRBV6-1; D gene uncertain. The sample taken for sequencing was blood. The CDR3 DNA follows: TGTGCCAGCAGTGAAGGGTTAACTGGAAACACCATATATTTT. Its protein product is CASSEGLTGNTIYF.